This TCR beta chain comes out of a study of beta chain features in type 1 diabetes. In the study overall: On cell yields, gender and age, patients and healthy donors were similar. Study-level findings and limits: Shorter TCRB CDR3s, moderately but significantly so, were found in Type 1 diabetes patients in all four CD4+ subsets.

CDR1 and CDR2 (germline): SGHAT, FQNNGV. V was shortened by 6 bases and J by 6 bases, with 15 bases between the two germline ends. The CDR3 has 14 residues. As regards this clone: Its antigen is still unknown.

Since all of the isolated RNA was reverse transcribed, expressed TCRB transcripts were what got sequenced. Repertoires were generated with immunoSEQ multiplex PCR, while TCRdb's copy carries only in-frame clones and drops some. The sample shows about 160,000 clones, about 8.1% of them seen only once. The material sequenced was central memory CD4+ T cells from blood. This chain connects TRBV11-2 to TRBJ1-5; D is unresolved. The sequence was collected from a woman between 18 and 29 years old with type 1 diabetes. CDR3 coding DNA: TGTGCCAGCAGTTCTAGCACGCTTGGTCAGCCCCAGCATTTT. This codes for CASSSSTLGQPQHF.